Reported below is one T cell receptor (beta chain). This sample was taken from a study of intratumoral heterogeneity in liver cancer. Trimming removed 4 bases from V and 2 bases from J; junction bases left unmatched: 7. The CDR3 contains 15 residues. Germline CDR1 reads MDHEN; CDR2 reads SYDVKM. Some clones are missing from TCRdb's copy, which holds only in-frame ones; the method was immunoSEQ multiplex PCR. This table holds around 5,400 clones, around 68% found once. The sequences come from tumor-adjacent normal tissue, collected before any cancer treatment. The rearrangement uses TRBV28 and TRBJ2-7, with 8 bases matching TRBD1. This clonotype was sampled from a man aged 65 to 79 with hepatocellular carcinoma. The CDR3 reads CASSSGQGWTYEQYV. DNA of the CDR3: TGTGCCAGCAGTTCCGGACAGGGATGGACCTACGAGCAGTACGTC.